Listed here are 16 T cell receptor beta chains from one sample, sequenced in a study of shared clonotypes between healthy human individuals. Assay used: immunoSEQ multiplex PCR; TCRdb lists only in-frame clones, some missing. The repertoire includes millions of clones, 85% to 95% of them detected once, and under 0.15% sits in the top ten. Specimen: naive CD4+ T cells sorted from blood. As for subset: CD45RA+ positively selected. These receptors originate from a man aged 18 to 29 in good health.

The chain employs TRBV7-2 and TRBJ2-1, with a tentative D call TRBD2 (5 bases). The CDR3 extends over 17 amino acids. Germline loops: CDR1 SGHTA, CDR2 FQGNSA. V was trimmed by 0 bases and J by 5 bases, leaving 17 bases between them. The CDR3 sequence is CASSLARAVSFHNEQFF. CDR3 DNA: TGTGCCAGCAGCTTAGCGAGGGCCGTTTCGTTCCACAATGAGCAGTTCTTC. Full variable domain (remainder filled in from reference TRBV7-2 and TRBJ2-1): GAGVSQSPSNKVTEKGKDVELRCDPISGHTALYWYRQSLGQGLEFLIYFQGNSAPDKSGLPSDRFSAERTGGSVSTLTIQRTQQEDSAVYLCASSLARAVSFHNEQFFGPGTRLTVL.

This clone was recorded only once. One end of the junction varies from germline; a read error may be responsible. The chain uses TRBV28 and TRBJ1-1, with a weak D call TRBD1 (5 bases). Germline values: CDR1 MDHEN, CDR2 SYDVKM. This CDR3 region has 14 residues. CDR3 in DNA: TGTGCCAGCAGTTCCCCCCGGGACCGCAAGGCGACAGCCTTT. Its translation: CASSSPRDRKATAF.

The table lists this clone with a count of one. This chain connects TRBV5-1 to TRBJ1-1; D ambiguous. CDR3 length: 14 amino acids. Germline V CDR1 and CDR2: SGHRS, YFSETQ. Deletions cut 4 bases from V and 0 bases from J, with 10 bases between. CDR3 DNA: TGCGCCAGCAGCGGCAAGGAGATGAACACTGAAGCTTTCTTT. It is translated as CASSGKEMNTEAFF.

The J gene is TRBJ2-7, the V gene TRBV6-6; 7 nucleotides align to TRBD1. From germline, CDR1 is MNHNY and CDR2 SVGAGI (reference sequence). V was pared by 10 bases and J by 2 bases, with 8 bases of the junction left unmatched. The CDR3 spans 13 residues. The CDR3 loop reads CATLRDSPYEQYF. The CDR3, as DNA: TGTGCCACCCTTAGGGACAGCCCCTACGAGCAGTACTTC.

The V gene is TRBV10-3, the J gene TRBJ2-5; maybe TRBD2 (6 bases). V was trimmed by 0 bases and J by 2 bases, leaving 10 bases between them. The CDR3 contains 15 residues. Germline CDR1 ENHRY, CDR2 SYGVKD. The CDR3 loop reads CAISESVAGQETQYF. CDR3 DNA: TGTGCCATCAGTGAGTCGGTGGCGGGGCAAGAGACCCAGTACTTC.

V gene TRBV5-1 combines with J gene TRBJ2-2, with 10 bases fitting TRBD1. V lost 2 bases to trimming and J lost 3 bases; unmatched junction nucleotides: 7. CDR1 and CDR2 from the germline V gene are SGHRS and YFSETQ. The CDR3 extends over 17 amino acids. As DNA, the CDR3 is TGCGCCAGCAGCTTTGGACCGACAGGGGGCGACACCGGGGAGCTGTTTTTT. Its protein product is CASSFGPTGGDTGELFF.

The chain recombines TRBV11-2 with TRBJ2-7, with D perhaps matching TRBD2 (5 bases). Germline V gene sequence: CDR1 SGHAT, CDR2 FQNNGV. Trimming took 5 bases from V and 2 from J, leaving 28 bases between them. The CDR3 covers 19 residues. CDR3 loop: CASSQRRKSGVAAPYEQYF. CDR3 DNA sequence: TGTGCCAGCAGCCAACGCAGGAAAAGCGGAGTGGCGGCCCCCTACGAGCAGTACTTC.

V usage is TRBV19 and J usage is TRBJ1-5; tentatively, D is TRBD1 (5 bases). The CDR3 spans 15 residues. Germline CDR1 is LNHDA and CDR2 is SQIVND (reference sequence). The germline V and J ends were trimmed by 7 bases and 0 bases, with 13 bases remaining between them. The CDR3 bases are TGTGCCAGTAATACGCTAGGGGCTAGCAATCAGCCCCAGCATTTT. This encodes CASNTLGASNQPQHF.

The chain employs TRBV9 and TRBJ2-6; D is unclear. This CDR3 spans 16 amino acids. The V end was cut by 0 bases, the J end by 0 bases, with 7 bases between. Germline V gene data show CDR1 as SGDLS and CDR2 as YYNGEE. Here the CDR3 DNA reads TGTGCCAGCAGCGTAGGCCGGGTCTCTGGGGCCAACGTCCTGACTTTC. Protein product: CASSVGRVSGANVLTF.

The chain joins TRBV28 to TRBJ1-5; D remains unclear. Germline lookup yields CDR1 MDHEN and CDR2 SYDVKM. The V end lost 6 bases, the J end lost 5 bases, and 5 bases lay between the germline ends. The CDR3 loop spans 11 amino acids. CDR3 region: CASSTDQPQHF. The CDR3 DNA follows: TGTGCCAGCAGCACCGATCAGCCCCAGCATTTT.

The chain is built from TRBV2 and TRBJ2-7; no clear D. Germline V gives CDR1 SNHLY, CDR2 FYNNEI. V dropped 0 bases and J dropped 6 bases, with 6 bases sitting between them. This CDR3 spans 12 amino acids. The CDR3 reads CASSEAWGEQYF. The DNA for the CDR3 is TGTGCCAGCAGTGAAGCGTGGGGCGAGCAGTACTTC. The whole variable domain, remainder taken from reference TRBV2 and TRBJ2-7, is EPEVTQTPSHQVTQMGQEVILRCVPISNHLYFYWYRQILGQKVEFLVSFYNNEISEKSEIFDDQFSVERPDGSNFTLKIRSTKLEDSAMYFCASSEAWGEQYFGPGTRLTVT.

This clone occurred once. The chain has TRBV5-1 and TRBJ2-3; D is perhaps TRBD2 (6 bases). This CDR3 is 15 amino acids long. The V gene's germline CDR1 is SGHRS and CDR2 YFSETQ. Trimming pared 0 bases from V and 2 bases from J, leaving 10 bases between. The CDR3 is CASSLVADYTDTQYF. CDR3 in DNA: TGCGCCAGCAGCTTGGTAGCGGATTACACAGATACGCAGTATTTT.

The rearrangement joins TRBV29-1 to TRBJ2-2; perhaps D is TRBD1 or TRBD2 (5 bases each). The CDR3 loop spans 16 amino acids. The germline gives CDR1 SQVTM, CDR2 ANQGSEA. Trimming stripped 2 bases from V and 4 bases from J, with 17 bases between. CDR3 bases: TGCAGCGTTGAAAAAGACAGCCTAGGGAGCACCGGGGAGCTGTTTTTT. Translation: CSVEKDSLGSTGELFF.

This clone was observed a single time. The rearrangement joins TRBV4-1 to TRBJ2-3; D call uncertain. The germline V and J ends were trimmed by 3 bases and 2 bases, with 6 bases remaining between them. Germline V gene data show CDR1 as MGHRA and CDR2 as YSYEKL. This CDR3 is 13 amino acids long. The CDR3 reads CASSHAHTDTQYF. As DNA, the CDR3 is TGCGCCAGCAGCCATGCCCACACAGATACGCAGTATTTT.

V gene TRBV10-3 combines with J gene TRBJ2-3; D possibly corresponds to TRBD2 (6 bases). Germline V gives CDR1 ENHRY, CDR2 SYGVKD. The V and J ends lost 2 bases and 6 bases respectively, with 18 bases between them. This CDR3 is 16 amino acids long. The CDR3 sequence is CAISEAGTLASDTQYF. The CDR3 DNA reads TGTGCCATCAGTGAGGCGGGGACCCTAGCTTCGGATACGCAGTATTTT.

The DNA of the CDR3 is TGCGCCAGCAGCTTGCTTCCGGACTCGAGCTCCTATAATTCACCCCTCCACTTT. It translates to CASSLLPDSSSYNSPLHF. V is TRBV5-1 and J is TRBJ1-6; D ambiguous. The CDR3 totals 18 residues. Per germline, CDR1 SGHRS and CDR2 YFSETQ. The ends were cut back, 1 base at V and 0 bases at J, with 14 bases in the middle.